This T cell receptor (beta chain) was sequenced during a study of CD8 T cells in Susac syndrome. While CD8+ and CD4+ T cells were isolated negatively, TEMRA cells were enriched by FACS. With random hexamers, reverse transcription was performed on about 0.5 to 1 ug of RNA. Amplification of TCR beta CDR3 by immunoSEQ multiplex PCR spanned 54 Vbeta and 13 Jbeta. One entry per CDR3 protein results from TCRdb running MiXCR on the immunoSEQ multiplex PCR reads. The profile shows about 300,000 distinct CDR3 sequences, about 88% of them singletons. CDR1 and CDR2 from the germline V gene are SGHVS and FNYEAQ. V gave up 4 bases and J gave up 6 bases, with 18 bases separating them. The CDR3 sequence is 16 residues long.

The chain is built from TRBV7-6 and TRBJ2-2; D is possibly TRBD2 (6 bases). This receptor was identified in a human donor with multiple sclerosis. The sample comprised CD8+ T cells from PBMCs. This CDR3 is CASSSEGRGSSGELFF. Written as DNA, the CDR3 is TGTGCCAGCAGCTCCGAAGGCCGGGGGAGCTCCGGGGAGCTGTTTTTT.